This T cell receptor (beta chain) was sequenced during a study of early T cells in non-severe SARS-CoV-2 infection. Background on the study: Whole-blood bulk RNA, unsorted, was sequenced, and chains were unpaired.

The length of the CDR3 is 15 residues. Germline loops: CDR1 SEHNR, CDR2 FQNEAQ (reference sequence). V lost 6 bases, J lost 7 bases, and 7 bases stayed unmatched. Separate cDNA molecules each had unique molecular identifiers attached to them. In TCRdb, the 5' RACE reads were re-called with MiXCR into one record per CDR3 protein. The data hold 50,000 to 65,000 distinct CDR3 sequences, with 20% observed a single time. Notes on the study in general: Comparison of clonotypes with VDJdb favored anti-spike CD8 responses while missing private and CD4 specificities.

This clonotype was recorded a few times. As yet, its antigen is unknown. The receptor was isolated from an adult who was a healthcare worker with PCR-confirmed SARS-CoV-2 infection or an uninfected control (not recorded which). The sample here was whole blood, taken at baseline. V and J are TRBV7-9 and TRBJ2-1, with 12 bases matching TRBD2. The CDR3 nucleotides are TGTGCCAGCAGACCTGGACTAGCGGGGTTGAATGAGCAGTTCTTC. Residues: CASRPGLAGLNEQFF. Looking up the rest from reference TRBV7-9 and TRBJ2-1 gives the full variable domain: DTGVSQNPRHKITKRGQNVTFRCDPISEHNRLYWYRQTLGQGPEFLTYFQNEAQLEKSRLLSDRFSAERPKGSFSTLEIQRTEQGDSAMYLCASRPGLAGLNEQFFGPGTRLTVL.